This is a list of T cell receptor beta chains from one sample in a study of cytomegalovirus exposure and HLA in healthy donors. Clones were sequenced by immunoSEQ multiplex PCR, and TCRdb holds only the in-frame ones, with some missing. The profile shows around 350,000 clones, just over 85% of them singletons. The sample was PBMCs. These TCRs come from a woman aged 18-29 years in good health and CMV-seronegative. Both conserved end residues are trimmed from each CDR3. Each record gives: V gene, CDR3 protein.

V: TRBV9
CDR3: ASSVGPLANSYEQY

V: TRBV11-2
CDR3: ASSMTPTGTLH

V: TRBV6-1
CDR3: ASSEQGSIQEQY

V: TRBV7-2
CDR3: ASSSLPYEQY

V: TRBV19
CDR3: ASSIGQGVFAEAF

V: TRBV6-1
CDR3: ASSERRGEGTNEKLF

V: TRBV27
CDR3: ASSGQGEKLF

V: TRBV28
CDR3: ASSPTSGPFYEQY

V: TRBV2
CDR3: ASSDRGSGELF

V: TRBV27
CDR3: ASSWTESTDTQY

V: TRBV7-2
CDR3: ASSFDRGPSYEQY

V: TRBV4-1
CDR3: ASSQDHRTGYEQY

V: TRBV30
CDR3: AWSAPRRYEQY

V: TRBV27
CDR3: ASSLSPGIAHEQY

V: TRBV2
CDR3: ASRRTGTSTDTQY

V: TRBV28
CDR3: ASSLRVDTQY

V: TRBV5-1
CDR3: ASSLRLAGDQQF

V: TRBV9
CDR3: ASTGGLAPETQY

V: TRBV9
CDR3: ASSASGGGQPQH

V: TRBV11-2
CDR3: ASSLGAGGYNEQF

V: TRBV30
CDR3: AWSLTQPGVRLF

V: TRBV9
CDR3: ASSAPGTGNTGELF

V: TRBV2
CDR3: ASRNRVSANEQF

V: TRBV5-1
CDR3: ASSLAPKANYGYT

V: TRBV21-1
CDR3: ASSPAGSTYNEQF

V: TRBV6-5
CDR3: ASSYFGTGKETQY

V: TRBV4-2
CDR3: ASSQDLGNQETQY

V: TRBV29-1
CDR3: SVAGATTWNEQF

V: TRBV11-2
CDR3: ASSFLDILLNTGELF

V: TRBV6-5
CDR3: ASSSTGEVTYEQY

V: TRBV7-2
CDR3: ASSPAGTGVYEQY

V: TRBV27
CDR3: ASSSNTGGQETQY

V: TRBV5-6
CDR3: ASSLVGAGYEQY

V: TRBV27
CDR3: ASSWRGANTEAF

V: TRBV10-3
CDR3: AISGTGSNQPQH

V: TRBV27
CDR3: ASRFSGSWDEQY

V: TRBV28
CDR3: ASKFGDTEAF

V: TRBV19
CDR3: ASSLTGSNEQY

V: TRBV6-1
CDR3: ASSSEGGYTEAF

V: TRBV27
CDR3: ASSHSQGAWSQPQH

V: TRBV5-1
CDR3: ASSVGEYRVRENEQY

V: TRBV27
CDR3: ASSLVYTGGETQY

V: TRBV27
CDR3: ASSDPRGTEAF

V: TRBV6-5
CDR3: ASRPPTRGYGYT

V: TRBV27
CDR3: ASSTGLAKNIQY